This TCR beta chain was captured by sequencing in a study of blood T cell repertoires in COVID-19. Study overall: The United States, Italy and Spain provided the acute and convalescent COVID-19 samples. PBMCs, B-cell-depleted T cells, or T cells were the source of the cDNA or gDNA that made up the material.

Germline loops: CDR1 SEHNR, CDR2 FQNEAQ (reference sequence). With 2 bases clipped from V and 9 bases from J, the junction kept 6 bases outside the gene matches. This CDR3 has 14 amino acids. Per the study methods: Researchers report that nucleated cell counts were estimated from reference gene primer amplification. Sequencing used immunoSEQ multiplex PCR; TCRdb keeps in-frame clones, though not all of them. D and trimming were read from the DNA, whereas the V and J calls and clone size are those reported in that table. Among 200,000 to 300,000 clones listed, about 91% were seen once. Input material: peripheral blood. The chain has TRBV7-9 and TRBJ2-5; 10 nucleotides agree with TRBD1. This sequence was found in a man at least 80 years old with acute or convalescent COVID-19. DNA of the CDR3: TGTGCCAGCAGCTTACCGGGACAGGGGTCTCCCCAGTACTTC. Translated, it gives CASSLPGQGSPQYF.